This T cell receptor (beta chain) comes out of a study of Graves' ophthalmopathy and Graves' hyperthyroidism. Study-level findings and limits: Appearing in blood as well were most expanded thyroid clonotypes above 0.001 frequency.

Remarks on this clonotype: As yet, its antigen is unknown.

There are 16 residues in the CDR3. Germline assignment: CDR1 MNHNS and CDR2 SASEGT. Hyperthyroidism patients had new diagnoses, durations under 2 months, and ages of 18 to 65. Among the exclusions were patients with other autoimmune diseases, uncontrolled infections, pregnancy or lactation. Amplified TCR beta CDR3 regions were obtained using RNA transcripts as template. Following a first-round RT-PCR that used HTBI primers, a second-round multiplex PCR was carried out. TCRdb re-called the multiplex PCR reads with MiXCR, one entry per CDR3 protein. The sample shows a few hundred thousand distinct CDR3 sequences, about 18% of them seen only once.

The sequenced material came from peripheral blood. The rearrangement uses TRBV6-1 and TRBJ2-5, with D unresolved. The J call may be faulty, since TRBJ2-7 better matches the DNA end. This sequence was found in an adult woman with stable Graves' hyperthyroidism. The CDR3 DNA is TGTGCCAGCAGTGCCACGGCTGGGTCCAGCTCCTACGAGCAGTACTTC. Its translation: CASSATAGSSSYEQYF.